Each of the 30 T cell receptor beta chains below was sequenced from the same sample in a study of blood T cell repertoires in COVID-19. Data came from immunoSEQ multiplex PCR; TCRdb stores just in-frame clones and leaves some out. Altogether 60,000 to 75,000 clones are present, roughly 85% being singletons, with the ten largest covering about 4.6%. The sequenced sample consisted of peripheral blood. These receptors originate from a human donor in a cohort sampled during active COVID-19.

This chain connects TRBV19 to TRBJ1-5; D remains unclear. V was clipped by 5 bases and J by 5 bases, with 16 bases between them. Germline CDR1 LNHDA, CDR2 SQIVND (reference sequence). The CDR3 consists of 15 residues. The CDR3 is CASSSRQAGDQPQHF. CDR3 DNA: TGTGCCAGTAGTTCGAGGCAGGCGGGCGATCAGCCCCAGCATTTT.

This clone was detected only a few times. The rearrangement joins TRBV6-1 to TRBJ2-7, with D unresolved. CDR3 length: 15 amino acids. CDR1 is MNHNS, CDR2 SASEGT, per germline. The V gene lost 0 bases and the J gene lost 0 bases, with 9 bases spanning the gap. The CDR3 here is CASSEAGGASYEQYF. The DNA of the CDR3 is TGTGCCAGCAGTGAAGCAGGCGGCGCCTCCTACGAGCAGTACTTC.

The chain couples TRBV6-5 to TRBJ1-6, with 7 bases that match TRBD1. Germline CDR1 reads MNHEY; CDR2 reads SVGAGI. V was pared by 4 bases and J by 10 bases, with 4 bases of the junction left unmatched. The CDR3 covers 13 residues. The CDR3 loop is CASSSTGQSPLHF. The CDR3 nucleotides read TGTGCCAGCAGTTCGACAGGGCAATCACCCCTCCACTTT.

The J gene is TRBJ2-2, the V gene TRBV11-3; D is perhaps TRBD1 (5 bases). The CDR3 spans 15 residues. CDR1 and CDR2 (germline): SGHNT, YENEEA. V was pared by 5 bases and J by 0 bases, with 10 bases between. CDR3 sequence (DNA): TGTGCCAGCAGCCGGATAGGGGCGAACACCGGGGAGCTGTTTTTT. It translates to CASSRIGANTGELFF.

The V call is TRBV6-1, the J call TRBJ2-1; 9 nucleotides align to TRBD2. The CDR3 loop spans 16 amino acids. Germline CDR1 is MNHNS and CDR2 is SASEGT. The V segment lost 4 bases and the J segment 6 bases; nucleotides outside the gene matches: 10. The CDR3 nucleotides read TGTGCCAGCAGTGTAATGGGGCTAGCGGGAAGCAATGAGCAGTTCTTC. Translation: CASSVMGLAGSNEQFF.

This sequence joins TRBV5-4 and TRBJ2-5; 9 nucleotides match TRBD2. CDR3 size: 15 residues. CDR1 SGHNT and CDR2 YYREEE come from the germline V gene (reference sequence). The J segment lost 5 bases and the V segment lost 0 bases, leaving 5 bases of the junction unmatched. The CDR3 DNA follows: TGTGCCAGCAGCTTGGAACTAGCGGGTTCCGAGACCCAGTACTTC. It specifies CASSLELAGSETQYF.

The rearrangement links TRBV29-1 to TRBJ1-5; 10 nucleotides agree with TRBD1. Unmatched junction bases numbered 8, after V lost 6 bases and J lost 6 bases. The CDR3 is made up of 14 amino acids. From germline, CDR1 is SQVTM and CDR2 ANQGSEA. As DNA, the CDR3 is TGCAGCGTGGTGACAGGGGGCTTAGGTCAGCCCCAGCATTTT. Amino acid sequence: CSVVTGGLGQPQHF. Full variable domain (outside the CDR3, taken from reference TRBV29-1 and TRBJ1-5): SAVISQKPSRDICQRGTSLTIQCQVDSQVTMMFWYRQQPGQSLTLIATANQGSEATYESGFVIDKFPISRPNLTFSTLTVSNMSPEDSSIYLCSVVTGGLGQPQHFGDGTRLSIL.

The rearrangement links TRBV4-3 to TRBJ2-1; D perhaps matches TRBD1 (5 bases). This CDR3 contains 14 residues. Trimming took 3 bases from V and 5 from J, leaving 11 bases between them. Germline CDR1 and CDR2: LGHNA and YSLEER. This CDR3 is CASSQDPGNNEQFF. The CDR3 coding sequence is TGCGCCAGCAGCCAGGACCCAGGGAACAATGAGCAGTTCTTC.

V usage is TRBV5-1 and J usage is TRBJ2-7; 10 bases align to TRBD1. The CDR3 extends over 13 amino acids. Germline assignment: CDR1 SGHRS and CDR2 YFSETQ. With 4 bases clipped from V and 5 bases from J, the junction kept 3 bases outside the gene matches. CDR3: CASSQGQGNEQYF. The CDR3 DNA reads as TGCGCCAGCAGCCAGGGACAGGGGAACGAGCAGTACTTC.

The J gene is TRBJ2-3, the V gene TRBV24-1; TRBD1 matches at 11 bases. Germline V gene lookup returns CDR1 KGHDR and CDR2 SFDVKD. Trimming removed 3 bases from V and 2 bases from J; junction bases left unmatched: 6. The CDR3 runs 17 residues. CDR3 in DNA: TGTGCCACCAGTGATGGGGACAGGGGGACGTACACAGATACGCAGTATTTT. It codes for CATSDGDRGTYTDTQYF.

This clone has at least ten counts. The CDR3 sequence is CASSPRTGRTDTQYF. CDR3 sequence (DNA): TGTGCCAGCAGTCCCCGGACAGGGAGGACAGATACGCAGTATTTT. This rearrangement joins TRBV27 to TRBJ2-3, with 8 positions matching TRBD1. Losses at the gene ends were 5 bases for V and 3 bases for J; bases not matched to a gene: 7. CDR3 size: 15 residues. Germline-derived CDR1 and CDR2 are MNHEY and SMNVEV (reference sequence).

The V gene is TRBV9, the J gene TRBJ1-4; 7 nucleotides align to TRBD1. Trimming at V came to 4 bases and at J to 3 bases, leaving 3 bases not matched to a gene. The germline CDR1 and CDR2 sequences are SGDLS and YYNGEE. There are 14 residues in the CDR3. CDR3 amino acids: CASSRTGANEKLFF. DNA for the CDR3: TGTGCCAGCAGCAGAACAGGGGCTAATGAAAAACTGTTTTTT. Full variable domain (missing parts from reference TRBV9 and TRBJ1-4): DSGVTQTPKHLITATGQRVTLRCSPRSGDLSVYWYQQSLDQGLQFLIQYYNGEERAKGNILERFSAQQFPDLHSELNLSSLELGDSALYFCASSRTGANEKLFFGSGTQLSVL.

This sequence joins TRBV2 and TRBJ2-5; 8 bases agree with TRBD2. The CDR3 runs to 15 residues. CDR1 is SNHLY and CDR2 is FYNNEI in the germline V gene. With 4 bases clipped from V and 1 base from J, the junction kept 5 bases outside the gene matches. The CDR3 sequence: CASSGFTSGQETQYF. The DNA for the CDR3 is TGTGCCAGCAGTGGGTTTACTAGCGGCCAAGAGACCCAGTACTTC.

V usage is TRBV4-3 and J usage is TRBJ2-3, with D maybe TRBD2 (5 bases). Germline values: CDR1 LGHNA, CDR2 YSLEER. V was shortened by 3 bases and J by 0 bases, with 13 bases between the two germline ends. The CDR3 has 16 amino acids. The CDR3 DNA sequence: TGCGCCAGCAGCCAGAGGGCCGACTCTAGCACAGATACGCAGTATTTT. This sequence encodes CASSQRADSSTDTQYF.

The V and J genes are TRBV10-3 and TRBJ2-3; 7 bases agree with TRBD2. Germline loops: CDR1 ENHRY, CDR2 SYGVKD. After removal of 6 bases from V and 4 bases from J, the junction contained 1 base not matched to a gene. The CDR3 is 12 residues long. CDR3 sequence: CAISGGSDTQYF. In DNA, the CDR3 is TGTGCCATCAGCGGGGGGTCAGATACGCAGTATTTT.

This sequence joins TRBV5-1 and TRBJ1-1, with 8 nucleotides matching TRBD1. Germline V gene data show CDR1 as SGHRS and CDR2 as YFSETQ. Trimming at V came to 0 bases and at J to 3 bases, leaving 4 bases not matched to a gene. The CDR3 runs 15 residues. This chain's CDR3 is CASSLDRGGDTEAFF. The CDR3 nucleotides are TGCGCCAGCAGCTTGGACAGGGGGGGAGACACTGAAGCTTTCTTT.

The gene calls are TRBV7-6 and TRBJ2-1, with 13 bases fitting TRBD2. The CDR3 length is 15 residues. Looked up from germline, CDR1 is SGHVS and CDR2 is FNYEAQ. The V and J ends lost 7 bases and 8 bases, in that order; junction bases with no gene match: 8. CDR3 region: CASTSGTSGNHEQFF. In nucleotides, the CDR3 is TGTGCCAGCACCTCCGGGACTAGCGGGAACCATGAGCAGTTCTTC.

This sequence joins TRBV19 and TRBJ1-1, with D unclear. This CDR3 spans 15 amino acids. The V gene's germline CDR1 is LNHDA and CDR2 SQIVND (reference sequence). Trimming pared 5 bases from V and 1 base from J, leaving 14 bases between. The CDR3 DNA is TGTGCCAGTAGTTTTCAGGACTACAAGAACACTGAAGCTTTCTTT. Protein sequence: CASSFQDYKNTEAFF.

The chain recombines TRBV5-4 with TRBJ2-1; TRBD2 agrees at 9 bases. The CDR3 runs to 15 residues. Germline CDR1 reads SGHNT; CDR2 reads YYREEE (reference sequence). V shed 4 bases and J 8 bases; nucleotides not matched to a gene: 10. The CDR3 nucleotides are TGTGCCAGCAGCGGCGAAGCGGGGGGCCTGGATGAGCAGTTCTTC. This codes for CASSGEAGGLDEQFF.

The rearrangement joins TRBV4-1 to TRBJ1-4; D might be TRBD1 (5 bases). V gave up 6 bases and J gave up 5 bases, with 13 bases separating them. The CDR3 length is 14 residues. CDR1 and CDR2 from the germline V gene are MGHRA and YSYEKL. Written as DNA, the CDR3 is TGCGCCAGCAGTAGTCCAGGGAGGAATGAAAAACTGTTTTTT. This codes for CASSSPGRNEKLFF.

This sequence joins TRBV19 and TRBJ1-4, with a weak D call TRBD1 (5 bases). Trimming removed 11 bases at V and 0 bases at J, with 16 bases between. The germline V gene has CDR1 LNHDA and CDR2 SQIVND (reference sequence). The CDR3 runs to 15 residues. CDR3 bases: TGTGCCGCTAAGATGGGGCCTGCAACTAATGAAAAACTGTTTTTT. Its translation: CAAKMGPATNEKLFF. The variable domain in full, with the rest retrieved from reference TRBV19 and TRBJ1-4, is DGGITQSPKYLFRKEGQNVTLSCEQNLNHDAMYWYRQDPGQGLRLIYYSQIVNDFQKGDIAEGYSVSREKKESFPLTVTSAQKNPTAFYLCAAKMGPATNEKLFFGSGTQLSVL.

The chain joins TRBV5-1 to TRBJ2-5; D is possibly TRBD2 (5 bases). The V gene's germline CDR1 is SGHRS and CDR2 YFSETQ. This CDR3 has 16 residues. Trimming left V 0 bases short and J 2 bases short, with 14 bases between. The CDR3 DNA reads TGCGCCAGCAGCTTGGGTATTGCAGGACTTCAAGAGACCCAGTACTTC. Its protein product is CASSLGIAGLQETQYF.

This chain connects TRBV27 to TRBJ2-3; possible D gene TRBD2, 5 bases. Between the trimmed V and J ends, which lost 6 bases and 0 bases, there was a span of 13 bases. Germline V CDR1 and CDR2: MNHEY, SMNVEV (reference sequence). The CDR3 covers 15 residues. The CDR3 sequence is CASSPDYASTDTQYF. In DNA, the CDR3 is TGTGCCAGCAGCCCCGACTATGCTAGCACAGATACGCAGTATTTT.

The gene calls are TRBV19 and TRBJ2-7, with 9 bases identical to TRBD1. From germline, CDR1 is LNHDA and CDR2 SQIVND (reference sequence). Trimming took 4 bases from V and 1 from J; bases not matched to a gene: 2. The CDR3 is 14 residues long. The CDR3: CASSTGTGSYEQYF. CDR3 nucleotide sequence: TGTGCCAGTAGTACCGGGACAGGGTCCTACGAGCAGTACTTC.

The V call is TRBV3-1 (or the pseudogene TRBV3-2), the J call TRBJ2-7, with 9 bases fitting TRBD2. CDR3 length: 16 amino acids. V was clipped by 0 bases and J by 2 bases; unmatched bases: 5. Germline V gene data show CDR1 as LGHDT and CDR2 as YNNKEL (reference sequence). CDR3 sequence: CASSQEGSGRTYEQYF. Here the CDR3 DNA reads TGTGCCAGCAGCCAAGAGGGTAGCGGGAGAACCTACGAGCAGTACTTC.

The chain links TRBV5-6 to TRBJ2-7, with D possibly TRBD2 on 6 matching bases. There are 13 residues in the CDR3. Per the germline V gene, CDR1 is SGHDT and CDR2 is YYEEEE. Trimming stripped 4 bases from V and 5 bases from J, with 13 bases between. The CDR3 coding sequence is TGTGCCAGCAGCCCCCACGGCGGGAACGAGCAGTACTTC. This encodes CASSPHGGNEQYF.

The count of this clone is one. The chain carries TRBV5-1 and TRBJ1-1, with D uncertain. The CDR3 has 14 amino acids. The germline V and J ends were trimmed by 0 bases and 6 bases, with 12 bases remaining between them. CDR1 SGHRS and CDR2 YFSETQ come from the germline V gene. The CDR3 region is CASSLVAGGPEAFF. DNA for the CDR3: TGCGCCAGCAGCTTGGTGGCGGGCGGCCCTGAAGCTTTCTTT.

This clone appeared a single time. This chain connects TRBV9 to TRBJ2-7, with TRBD1 as a possible D gene (8 bases). The CDR3 sequence is 16 residues long. The germline V gene has CDR1 SGDLS and CDR2 YYNGEE. Deletions cut 2 bases from V and 6 bases from J, with 21 bases between. The CDR3 protein is CASSVSTDRGGGEQYF. The CDR3 nucleotides read TGTGCCAGCAGCGTTTCGACCGACAGGGGAGGGGGCGAGCAGTACTTC.

V usage is TRBV19 and J usage is TRBJ2-4, with D uncertain. V lost 1 base and J lost 4, with 8 bases in between. Germline CDR1 is LNHDA and CDR2 is SQIVND (reference sequence). The CDR3 sequence is 14 residues long. This CDR3 is CASSIGQAKNIQYF. The DNA for the CDR3 is TGTGCCAGTAGTATAGGTCAGGCTAAAAACATTCAGTACTTC. Combining the CDR3 with reference TRBV19 and TRBJ2-4 gives the whole variable domain DGGITQSPKYLFRKEGQNVTLSCEQNLNHDAMYWYRQDPGQGLRLIYYSQIVNDFQKGDIAEGYSVSREKKESFPLTVTSAQKNPTAFYLCASSIGQAKNIQYFGAGTRLSVL.

The chain is built from TRBV30 and TRBJ2-7; no reliable D call. Looked up from germline, CDR1 is GTSNPN and CDR2 is SVGIG (reference sequence). CDR3 length equals 13 residues. V lost 0 bases to trimming and J lost 3 bases, with 9 bases between them. CDR3 sequence (DNA): TGTGCCTGGAGTGTCTGGCGGAACTACGAGCAGTACTTC. It codes for CAWSVWRNYEQYF.